The 5 T cell receptor beta chains below all came from one sample that was sequenced in a study of T cell repertoires in cytomegalovirus infection. MiXCR, applied by TCRdb to the reads, yields one record per CDR3 protein. The sample contains about 570,000 distinct CDR3 sequences, just under 40% of which appear only once. Their antigen targets remain unknown. This specimen consisted of cultured PBMCs, obtained from culture after CMV antigen stimulation. The receptors were sampled from a human donor in good health (CMV status not recorded). Some clones in this sample may be carry-over from other donors' samples.

The V and J genes are TRBV5-6 and TRBJ1-2, with a tentative D call TRBD1 (6 bases). The germline CDR1 and CDR2 sequences are SGHDT and YYEEEE. The V end was cut by 2 bases, the J end by 8 bases, with 19 bases between. The CDR3 totals 15 residues. CDR3 sequence reads: CASSFLTGPNRGYTF. In nucleotides, the CDR3 is TGTGCCAGCAGCTTCCTGACAGGTCCTAATCGGGGCTACACCTTC.

The rearrangement links TRBV12-3 or TRBV12-4 to TRBJ1-1; D is undetermined. The CDR3 is 14 amino acids. Trimming shortened V by 8 bases and J by 7 bases, and 20 bases separated the two germline ends. This chain's CDR3 is CASLELVGVGEAFF. The DNA for the CDR3 is TGTGCCAGCCTCGAACTTGTGGGCGTGGGTGAAGCTTTCTTT.

The CDR3 here is CASSVRRRGDTQYF. CDR3 nucleotides: TGTGCCAGTAGTGTGCGTCGGAGGGGGGATACGCAGTATTTT. This chain connects TRBV19 to TRBJ2-3; tentatively, D is TRBD1 or TRBD2 (6 bases each). Germline assignment: CDR1 LNHDA and CDR2 SQIVND (reference sequence). Trimming removed 5 bases from V and 6 bases from J, with 15 bases in between. This CDR3 comprises 14 residues.

The gene calls are TRBV11-3 and TRBJ2-3, with 7 bases matching TRBD1. J gave up 2 bases and V 1 base, and 3 bases lay outside the gene matches. Germline CDR1 is SGHNT and CDR2 is YENEEA. The CDR3 loop spans 15 amino acids. Here the CDR3 DNA reads TGTGCCAGCAGCTTAGGTGGACAGGCCACAGATACGCAGTATTTT. It is translated as CASSLGGQATDTQYF.

The V and J genes are TRBV9 and TRBJ2-1; D is unclear. Germline assignment: CDR1 SGDLS and CDR2 YYNGEE. Trimming pared 3 bases from V and 6 bases from J, leaving 10 bases between. This CDR3 has 13 amino acids. The CDR3 DNA reads TGTGCCAGCAGCGCCATTAGGTTCAATGAGCAGTTCTTC. Translated, it gives CASSAIRFNEQFF.